These 15 T cell receptor beta chains were all obtained from the same sample, sequenced in a study of cytomegalovirus exposure and HLA in healthy donors. Primers: 60 Vbeta forward and 13 Jbeta reverse. Measured with immunoSEQ multiplex PCR; TCRdb has only the in-frame clones, and not every one. The sample has about 160,000 clones; around four fifths are singletons. The sequencing sample was made of PBMCs. The receptors originated from a woman in her 30s in good health and CMV-seronegative.

J is TRBJ2-3 and V is TRBV5-1; TRBD1 might be the D (8 bases). The CDR3 spans 14 residues. CDR1 SGHRS and CDR2 YFSETQ come from the germline V gene. The V gene lost 4 bases and the J gene lost 6 bases, with 15 bases spanning the gap. DNA of the CDR3: TGCGCCAGCAGCGAACAGGGGGGGGCGGATACGCAGTATTTT. Translation: CASSEQGGADTQYF. The complete variable domain, with remaining parts taken from reference TRBV5-1 and TRBJ2-3, reads KAGVTQTPRYLIKTRGQQVTLSCSPISGHRSVSWYQQTPGQGLQFLFEYFSETQRNKGNFPGRFSGRQFSNSRSEMNVSTLELGDSALYLCASSEQGGADTQYFGPGTRLTVL.

This chain joins TRBV6-6 and TRBJ1-6; no firm D call. CDR3 size: 13 residues. The V end lost 2 bases, the J end lost 6 bases, and 5 bases lay between the germline ends. Germline CDR1 and CDR2: MNHNY and SVGAGI (reference sequence). CDR3 sequence: CASSYDSNSPLHF. CDR3 in DNA: TGTGCCAGCAGTTACGATAGTAATTCACCCCTCCACTTT.

This clone was observed a handful of times. V usage is TRBV15 and J usage is TRBJ1-4, with 8 positions matching TRBD1. CDR1 LNHNV and CDR2 YYDKDF come from the germline V gene (reference sequence). The V and J ends lost 6 bases and 4 bases, in that order; junction bases with no gene match: 7. This CDR3 comprises 15 residues. The CDR3 coding sequence is TGTGCCACCAGTCCACAGGGGGGAGATAATGAAAAACTGTTTTTT. As protein: CATSPQGGDNEKLFF.

V gene TRBV27 combines with J gene TRBJ1-1, with TRBD1 matching over 8 bases. Germline V lookup: CDR1 MNHEY, CDR2 SMNVEV (reference sequence). Trimming at V came to 3 bases and at J to 4 bases, leaving 13 bases not matched to a gene. There are 17 residues in the CDR3. The CDR3 bases are TGTGCCAGCAGTTTTCGCGGACAGGGAGAAGGGGGCACTGAAGCTTTCTTT. Residues: CASSFRGQGEGGTEAFF.

The chain joins TRBV5-1 to TRBJ1-1; TRBD1 agrees at 9 bases. Unmatched junction bases numbered 7, after V lost 7 bases and J lost 0 bases. CDR3 length equals 15 residues. Germline V gene sequence: CDR1 SGHRS, CDR2 YFSETQ. This chain's CDR3 is CASQTGGSMNTEAFF. In DNA form, the CDR3 reads TGCGCCAGCCAAACAGGGGGCTCCATGAACACTGAAGCTTTCTTT.

The V and J genes are TRBV7-9 and TRBJ1-3, with TRBD1 identical over 9 bases. The CDR3 contains 14 residues. CDR1 and CDR2 (germline): SEHNR, FQNEAQ (reference sequence). J lost 6 bases, V lost 3 bases, and 3 bases had no gene match. The CDR3 spells CASSFGTGKNTIYF. Here the CDR3 DNA reads TGTGCCAGCAGCTTCGGGACAGGGAAAAACACCATATATTTT.

The chain recombines TRBV4-1 with TRBJ2-3; D may be TRBD1 (7 bases). Germline CDR1 MGHRA, CDR2 YSYEKL. Trimming removed 1 base from V and 2 bases from J, with 13 bases in between. This CDR3 has 16 residues. CDR3: CASSQGSGGLTDTQYF. As DNA, the CDR3 is TGCGCCAGCAGCCAAGGTTCAGGGGGGCTCACAGATACGCAGTATTTT.

V gene TRBV7-9 combines with J gene TRBJ1-1; the D is unclear. V lost 5 bases to trimming and J lost 4 bases, with 14 bases between them. CDR1 and CDR2 from the germline V gene are SEHNR and FQNEAQ (reference sequence). This CDR3 is built from 14 residues. The CDR3 region is CASSDTPGGTEAFF. The CDR3 bases are TGTGCCAGCAGCGACACCCCGGGAGGCACTGAAGCTTTCTTT.

The chain uses TRBV5-1 and TRBJ1-1; 9 bases match TRBD1. The germline V gene has CDR1 SGHRS and CDR2 YFSETQ. The CDR3 has 15 residues. V shed 4 bases and J 4 bases; nucleotides not matched to a gene: 8. CDR3 bases: TGCGCCAGCAGCCAACAAGGACAGGGGTTCACTGAAGCTTTCTTT. It is translated as CASSQQGQGFTEAFF. Variable domain in full (rest from reference TRBV5-1 and TRBJ1-1): KAGVTQTPRYLIKTRGQQVTLSCSPISGHRSVSWYQQTPGQGLQFLFEYFSETQRNKGNFPGRFSGRQFSNSRSEMNVSTLELGDSALYLCASSQQGQGFTEAFFGQGTRLTVV.

This clone has only one observation. The chain uses TRBV7-9 and TRBJ2-5; maybe TRBD2 (5 bases). From germline, CDR1 is SEHNR and CDR2 FQNEAQ (reference sequence). Deletions cut 1 base from V and 11 bases from J, with 14 bases between. CDR3 length: 13 residues. DNA of the CDR3: TGTGCCAGCAGCTTAGAGGTGGGTGGGGAGCAGTACTTC. Translation gives CASSLEVGGEQYF.

Note on this clone: Different DNA sequences within this sample yield the same CDR3. The DNA of the CDR3 is TGTGCCAGCAGCTTGCCAGACAATGAGCAGTTCTTC. This codes for CASSLPDNEQFF. J is TRBJ2-1 and V is TRBV5-6; D ambiguous. The CDR3 totals 12 residues. With 1 base removed from V and 5 bases from J, the gap between germline ends came to 4 bases. CDR1 and CDR2 (germline): SGHDT, YYEEEE.

As to this clone: The conserved phenylalanine or tryptophan is not found at the CDR3 terminus, so this likely reflects a read error. The limits of the CDR3 on the DNA are not certain, so only TCRdb's listed CDR3 is given. The V and J genes are TRBV7-9 and TRBJ1-1; TRBD1, the table's D call, lacks a check against the DNA. The germline CDR1 and CDR2 sequences are SEHNR and FQNEAQ (reference sequence). With termini counted, the CDR3 has 9 amino acids. CDR3 sequence: CASSSRQGQ.

The chain links TRBV4-1 to TRBJ1-3; D unclear. The germline V and J ends were trimmed by 3 bases and 0 bases, with 18 bases remaining between them. CDR1 is MGHRA, CDR2 YSYEKL, per germline. This CDR3 comprises 18 residues. The CDR3 sequence is CASSHRNHNILSGNTIYF. The CDR3 DNA is TGCGCCAGCAGCCACCGCAACCATAACATTCTCTCTGGAAACACCATATATTTT.

Concerning this clone itself: The junction departs from the called germline gene at one end, perhaps through a read error. This CDR3 is also generated by other DNA sequences in the sample. The J gene is TRBJ2-3, the V gene TRBV2; perhaps TRBD2 as D (6 bases). Per germline, CDR1 SNHLY and CDR2 FYNNEI. CDR3 size: 15 residues. The CDR3 is CASTEGGLSTDTQYF. As DNA, the CDR3 is TGTGCCAGCACCGAGGGTGGACTAAGCACGGATACGCAGTATTTT.

In nucleotides, the CDR3 is TGTGCCAGCAGCTTAGGCGAGAGCGATGAGCAGTTCTTC. As protein: CASSLGESDEQFF. V and J are TRBV7-8 and TRBJ2-1; D gene ambiguous. CDR3 length: 13 amino acids. The V and J ends lost 1 base and 8 bases respectively, with 9 bases between them. The germline V gene encodes CDR1 SGHVS and CDR2 FQNEAQ.